The 20 T cell receptor beta chains below come from one sample, sequenced in a study of T cells in Graves' hyperthyroidism and ophthalmopathy. Using RNA transcripts as the source, TCR beta CDR3 regions were amplified. TCR CDR3 regions were first amplified by RT-PCR with HTBI primers. TCRdb independently ran MiXCR on the multiplex PCR reads; one entry per CDR3 protein. Here the sample spans about 400,000 distinct CDR3 sequences, 14% to 15% being singletons. The sample taken for sequencing was blood. The receptors originated from a man younger than 30 with Graves' ophthalmopathy.

This clonotype was detected a few times. The chain has TRBV27 and TRBJ1-2; no firm D call. The germline V gene has CDR1 MNHEY and CDR2 SMNVEV (reference sequence). This CDR3 comprises 12 residues. V was pared by 4 bases and J by 7 bases, with 10 bases between. The CDR3 nucleotides are TGTGCCAGCAGTTCACCGGGTGCTGGCTACACCTTC. Its protein is CASSSPGAGYTF.

Points on this clonotype: Given a much more abundant clone one base away, this may be a read error. The CDR3 ends on some other residue instead of the conserved phenylalanine or tryptophan, so this is likely a read error. The chain uses TRBV6-2 or TRBV6-3 and TRBJ2-7, with TRBD2 identical over 8 bases. CDR3 length equals 14 residues. CDR1 MNHEY and CDR2 SVGEGT come from the germline V gene. V lost 6 bases, J lost 6 bases, and 10 bases stayed unmatched. The CDR3 here is CASRSGSALGEQYL. Written as DNA, the CDR3 is TGTGCCAGCAGAAGCGGGAGTGCGTTGGGCGAGCAGTACCTC.

This clonotype was detected ten times or more. The V call is TRBV2, the J call TRBJ1-1; 8 nucleotides align to TRBD1. The V and J ends lost 4 bases and 0 bases, in that order; junction bases with no gene match: 7. CDR1 is SNHLY and CDR2 is FYNNEI in the germline V gene. The CDR3 is 16 amino acids. CDR3 sequence (DNA): TGTGCCAGCAGTGGTGGACAGGGTCGTATGAACACTGAAGCTTTCTTT. Translating gives CASSGGQGRMNTEAFF.

Many counts were recorded for this clonotype. The V and J genes are TRBV7-9 and TRBJ1-2; TRBD1 matches at 8 bases. Germline CDR1 is SEHNR and CDR2 is FQNEAQ (reference sequence). The V gene end was trimmed by 7 bases and the J gene end by 7 bases; junction bases not matched to a gene: 17. The CDR3 sequence is 16 residues long. CDR3: CASIDGQGIFMAGYTF. In nucleotides, the CDR3 is TGTGCCAGCATAGACGGACAGGGCATCTTTATGGCTGGCTACACCTTC. Full variable domain (missing parts from reference TRBV7-9 and TRBJ1-2): DTGVSQNPRHKITKRGQNVTFRCDPISEHNRLYWYRQTLGQGPEFLTYFQNEAQLEKSRLLSDRFSAERPKGSFSTLEIQRTEQGDSAMYLCASIDGQGIFMAGYTFGSGTRLTVV.

This clonotype turned up a few times. V is TRBV9 and J is TRBJ1-2, with 8 bases that match TRBD1. This CDR3 contains 15 residues. Per germline, CDR1 SGDLS and CDR2 YYNGEE. Trimming cost V 1 base and J 4 bases; bases outside gene matches: 6. CDR3 coding DNA: TGTGCCAGCAGCGTACCGGGACAGGCCTTCTATGGCTACACCTTC. This translates into CASSVPGQAFYGYTF.

This clonotype was counted ten times or more. The chain recombines TRBV7-3 with TRBJ2-3; no clear D gene. CDR3 length equals 13 residues. V lost 4 bases and J 3 bases, leaving 8 bases between the germline ends. Germline V gene sequence: CDR1 SGHTA, CDR2 FQGTGA. The CDR3: CASSSGRTDTQYF. CDR3 sequence (DNA): TGTGCCAGCAGCTCCGGACGGACAGATACGCAGTATTTT.

This clonotype was detected ten times or more. The CDR3 sequence: CASSISSGTSGGEQYF. The CDR3 nucleotides read TGTGCCAGTAGTATCTCTTCCGGGACTAGCGGGGGCGAGCAGTACTTC. The chain links TRBV19 to TRBJ2-7, with 14 bases lining up with TRBD2. The junction had 7 bases not matched to a gene; V was cut back by 3 bases and J by 6 bases. Germline values: CDR1 LNHDA, CDR2 SQIVND (reference sequence). This CDR3 is 16 amino acids long. Full variable domain (outside the CDR3, taken from reference TRBV19 and TRBJ2-7): DGGITQSPKYLFRKEGQNVTLSCEQNLNHDAMYWYRQDPGQGLRLIYYSQIVNDFQKGDIAEGYSVSREKKESFPLTVTSAQKNPTAFYLCASSISSGTSGGEQYFGPGTRLTVT.

In this sample, this clonotype turned up many times. The chain uses TRBV7-8 and TRBJ2-5; the D call may be TRBD1 or TRBD2 (5 bases each). V dropped 5 bases and J dropped 3 bases, with 10 bases sitting between them. Germline V lookup: CDR1 SGHVS, CDR2 FQNEAQ. The CDR3 consists of 13 residues. This chain's CDR3 is CASSVGTEETQYF. The CDR3 nucleotides read TGTGCCAGCAGCGTGGGGACGGAAGAGACCCAGTACTTC. The entire variable domain, with the rest obtained from reference TRBV7-8 and TRBJ2-5, is as follows: GAGVSQSPRYKVAKRGQDVALRCDPISGHVSLFWYQQALGQGPEFLTYFQNEAQLDKSGLPSDRFFAERPEGSVSTLKIQRTQQEDSAVYLCASSVGTEETQYFGPGTRLLVL.

The chain has TRBV6-1 and TRBJ2-7; D gene uncertain. CDR1 and CDR2 from the germline V gene are MNHNS and SASEGT. CDR3 size: 13 residues. V was trimmed by 4 bases and J by 4 bases, leaving 11 bases between them. Written as DNA, the CDR3 is TGTGCCAGCAGTGCCAATCTGGGGTACGAGCAGTACTTC. It is translated as CASSANLGYEQYF.

This sequence joins TRBV28 and TRBJ2-4; maybe TRBD2 (5 bases). CDR3 length equals 11 residues. Deletions cut 6 bases from V and 8 bases from J, with 8 bases between. Germline CDR1 reads MDHEN; CDR2 reads SYDVKM. As DNA, the CDR3 is TGTGCCAGCAGGTCGCGGGACATTCAGTACTTC. Protein product: CASRSRDIQYF. Full variable domain (remainder filled in from reference TRBV28 and TRBJ2-4): DVKVTQSSRYLVKRTGEKVFLECVQDMDHENMFWYRQDPGLGLRLIYFSYDVKMKEKGDIPEGYSVSREKKERFSLILESASTNQTSMYLCASRSRDIQYFGAGTRLSVL.

This clonotype came up many times. The V gene is TRBV6-1, the J gene TRBJ2-7; 7 bases agree with TRBD1. In germline, CDR1 is MNHNS, CDR2 SASEGT. Unmatched junction bases numbered 19, after V lost 5 bases and J lost 3 bases. This CDR3 has 18 amino acids. In nucleotides, the CDR3 is TGTGCCAGCAGTTCGCTTCGCTCCGGGACAGCTGTCCGCTACGAGCAGTACTTC. Translation gives CASSSLRSGTAVRYEQYF.

V and J are TRBV12-3 or TRBV12-4 and TRBJ2-5; unclear D gene. This CDR3 has 12 amino acids. V was pared by 6 bases and J by 1 base, with 6 bases between. CDR3 coding DNA: TGTGCCAGCAGGAGCGTCCAAGAGACCCAGTACTTC. Its protein is CASRSVQETQYF.

CDR3 residues: CASSRQLAGGRADTQYF. The DNA for the CDR3 is TGTGCCAGCAGCCGACAACTAGCGGGGGGCCGGGCCGATACGCAGTATTTT. The rearrangement links TRBV3-1 to TRBJ2-3; 12 nucleotides match TRBD2. The V gene's germline CDR1 is LGHDT and CDR2 YNNKEL (reference sequence). The CDR3 is 17 amino acids. V was pared by 4 bases and J by 6 bases, with 11 bases of the junction left unmatched.

This clonotype came up many times. The rearrangement links TRBV7-2 to TRBJ2-1; D remains ambiguous. The CDR3 loop spans 13 amino acids. Per the germline V gene, CDR1 is SGHTA and CDR2 is FQGNSA. Between the trimmed V and J ends, which lost 5 bases and 4 bases, there was a span of 9 bases. This CDR3 is CASSTTSYNEQFF. CDR3 sequence (DNA): TGTGCCAGCAGCACCACAAGTTACAATGAGCAGTTCTTC. The full variable domain, completed using reference TRBV7-2 and TRBJ2-1, is GAGVSQSPSNKVTEKGKDVELRCDPISGHTALYWYRQSLGQGLEFLIYFQGNSAPDKSGLPSDRFSAERTGGSVSTLTIQRTQQEDSAVYLCASSTTSYNEQFFGPGTRLTVL.

The sample holds many counts of this clonotype. The rearrangement joins TRBV4-1 to TRBJ1-5; 9 nucleotides line up with TRBD1. The germline gives CDR1 MGHRA, CDR2 YSYEKL. The CDR3 is 17 amino acids. Trimming took 3 bases from V and 5 from J; bases not matched to a gene: 11. The CDR3 sequence: CASSQLDYRQGDQPQHF. The DNA of the CDR3 is TGCGCCAGCAGCCAGCTCGATTACCGACAGGGGGATCAGCCCCAGCATTTT.

This clonotype has a count of ten or more. This chain connects TRBV2 to TRBJ2-5, with D possibly being TRBD1 or TRBD2 (5 bases each). With 7 bases removed from V and 9 bases from J, the gap between germline ends came to 18 bases. Per germline, CDR1 SNHLY and CDR2 FYNNEI. This CDR3 is 13 amino acids long. In DNA, the CDR3 is TGTGCCAGCATGGGACCCGGGCTTCAGGCCCAGTACTTC. This translates into CASMGPGLQAQYF. The variable domain in full, completed from reference TRBV2 and TRBJ2-5, reads EPEVTQTPSHQVTQMGQEVILRCVPISNHLYFYWYRQILGQKVEFLVSFYNNEISEKSEIFDDQFSVERPDGSNFTLKIRSTKLEDSAMYFCASMGPGLQAQYFGPGTRLLVL.

For the CDR3, the DNA is TGTGCCAGCAGGGGTCTAGCGGGGGGGGGGGATACGCAGTATTTT. Protein: CASRGLAGGGDTQYF. The J gene is TRBJ2-3, the V gene TRBV2; 12 positions match TRBD2. The V gene end was trimmed by 6 bases and the J gene end by 6 bases; junction bases not matched to a gene: 7. The CDR3 loop spans 15 amino acids. Germline CDR1 is SNHLY and CDR2 is FYNNEI.

This clonotype was recorded once. A much larger clone differs by one base, so this may be a read error. The conserved final phenylalanine or tryptophan is absent from the CDR3, which likely points to a read error. The V call is TRBV6-2 or TRBV6-3, the J call TRBJ2-7, with 8 bases fitting TRBD1. This CDR3 is 14 amino acids long. J lost 0 bases, V lost 7 bases, and 5 bases had no gene match. Germline V gene sequence: CDR1 MNHEY, CDR2 SVGEGT. The CDR3 region has the DNA TGTGCCAGCAAGGGACAGGACCTCTCCTACGAGCAGTACCTC. Translated: CASKGQDLSYEQYL.

The J gene is TRBJ2-4, the V gene TRBV20-1, with TRBD1 as a possible D gene (5 bases). This CDR3 is 14 amino acids long. V was cut by 2 bases and J by 0 bases, with 8 bases left in between. Germline V lookup: CDR1 DFQATT, CDR2 SNEGSKA (reference sequence). CDR3 coding DNA: TGCAGTGCTAGACAGGGCTTAGCCAAAAACATTCAGTACTTC. This codes for CSARQGLAKNIQYF.

This clonotype was seen ten or more times. V is TRBV12-3 or TRBV12-4 and J is TRBJ2-1; the match to TRBD2 covers 10 bases. V shed 6 bases, J shed 2 bases, and the junction held 1 base outside the gene matches. This CDR3 contains 14 residues. The CDR3 sequence: CASRSGGAYNEQFF. For the CDR3, the DNA is TGTGCCAGCAGGAGCGGGGGGGCCTACAATGAGCAGTTCTTC.